The 10 T cell receptor beta chains below were found in one sample sequenced in a study of T cells in localized non-small cell lung cancer. Method: immunoSEQ multiplex PCR; TCRdb's copy keeps in-frame clones and lacks some. Among 1,700 or so clones listed, over 20% were seen once. Material: lung tumor tissue, obtained before any cancer treatment. These receptors came from a male donor older than 55 with stage II lung adenocarcinoma.

The J gene is TRBJ2-1, the V gene TRBV29-1, with a possible D match to TRBD1 (6 bases). Trimming stripped 6 bases from V and 4 bases from J, with 19 bases between. CDR1 and CDR2 from the germline V gene are SQVTM and ANQGSEA. CDR3 length: 15 amino acids. The CDR3 loop reads CSVYLTLQGYNEQFF. CDR3 DNA sequence: TGCAGCGTCTACCTGACCCTCCAGGGGTACAATGAGCAGTTCTTC.

This clone has a handful of counts. The V gene is TRBV6-4, the J gene TRBJ1-5, with no clear D. Trimming stripped 6 bases from V and 7 bases from J, with 7 bases between. This CDR3 region has 11 residues. The germline gives CDR1 MRHNA, CDR2 SNTAGT. In DNA form, the CDR3 reads TGTGCCAGCAGGAGCGGCCAGCCCCAGCATTTT. Translating it yields CASRSGQPQHF.

This clone was counted between two and nine times. The chain uses TRBV6-1 and TRBJ2-3; possibly TRBD1 or TRBD2 for D (5 bases each). The germline CDR1 and CDR2 sequences are MNHNS and SASEGT. The V end lost 0 bases, the J end lost 3 bases, and 10 bases lay between the germline ends. The CDR3 is 15 residues long. CDR3 sequence reads: CASSEARGRTDTQYF. CDR3 nucleotide sequence: TGTGCCAGCAGTGAAGCGAGGGGAAGGACAGATACGCAGTATTTT.

This clone was counted only a few times. The chain employs TRBV22-1 and TRBJ1-2; the table gives TRBD1 as D, unverified against the DNA. TRBV22-1 is assigned pseudogene status. The CDR3 is made up of 15 amino acids. CDR3 DNA sequence: TGTGCCAGCAGTTTATTGAGGACAGGGGCTAGTGGCTACACCTTC. Its translation is CASSLLRTGASGYTF.

The gene calls are TRBV9 and TRBJ1-2; D unresolved. From germline, CDR1 is SGDLS and CDR2 YYNGEE. With 4 bases removed from V and 6 bases from J, the gap between germline ends came to 10 bases. The CDR3 runs 12 residues. CDR3 coding DNA: TGTGCCAGCAGCCTAGGGCAAGATGGCTACACCTTC. This translates into CASSLGQDGYTF.

The chain recombines TRBV11-3 with TRBJ1-6, with a possible D match to TRBD1 (5 bases). Germline V gene sequence: CDR1 SGHNT, CDR2 YENEEA. Deletions cut 2 bases from V and 10 bases from J, with 15 bases between. The CDR3 sequence is 15 residues long. CDR3 protein: CASSLTPGYRSPLHF. For the CDR3, the DNA is TGTGCCAGCAGCTTAACCCCAGGGTACCGCTCACCCCTCCACTTT.

This clone turned up a few times. J is TRBJ1-2 and V is TRBV18; D ambiguous. The CDR3 extends over 19 amino acids. Per germline, CDR1 KGHSH and CDR2 LQKENI. V was trimmed by 3 bases and J by 6 bases, leaving 29 bases between them. The CDR3 sequence: CASSPPVGFVGGSIDGYTF. The CDR3 DNA follows: TGTGCCAGCTCACCCCCTGTAGGGTTCGTTGGAGGGAGCATCGATGGCTACACCTTC.

This chain joins TRBV28 and TRBJ2-2; 9 nucleotides align to TRBD2. V shed 2 bases, J shed 5 bases, and the junction held 9 bases outside the gene matches. Germline V gives CDR1 MDHEN, CDR2 SYDVKM. The CDR3 has 17 amino acids. The CDR3, as DNA: TGTGCCAGCAGTTTACCTGCGGCGGGGGGGAGGACCGGGGAGCTGTTTTTT. Its translation: CASSLPAAGGRTGELFF. Supplemented by reference TRBV28 and TRBJ2-2, the full variable domain reads DVKVTQSSRYLVKRTGEKVFLECVQDMDHENMFWYRQDPGLGLRLIYFSYDVKMKEKGDIPEGYSVSREKKERFSLILESASTNQTSMYLCASSLPAAGGRTGELFFGEGSRLTVL.

This clone was observed a few times. At one boundary the junction diverges from the germline segment, which might be a read error. The chain links TRBV6-8 to TRBJ1-6; D perhaps matches TRBD1 (6 bases). CDR1 is MNHGY and CDR2 is SAAAGT in the germline V gene. The CDR3 spans 15 residues. CDR3: CASNYRGGRRSPLHF. CDR3 nucleotides: TGTGCCAGCAATTACAGAGGGGGACGGCGATCACCCCTCCACTTT.

This clone is judged medium-sized (0.01 to 0.1%). V is TRBV11-3 and J is TRBJ2-5, with D perhaps TRBD1 or TRBD2 (5 bases each). The CDR3 has 15 residues. Trimming took off 6 bases at V and 3 bases at J, with 17 bases between the two ends. CDR1 and CDR2 (germline): SGHNT, YENEEA. The CDR3 protein is CASSPGRGYEETQYF. In DNA, the CDR3 is TGTGCCAGCAGTCCCGGACGGGGCTACGAAGAGACCCAGTACTTC.